Following are 23 T cell receptor beta chains from one sample sequenced in a study of metastatic and nonmetastatic thyroid tumors. TCRdb reprocessed the PCR reads via MiXCR. The data show some 31,000 clones, approximately 8% seen once. Thyroid surgery was preceded by no treatment in any patient. Sample: blood. The receptors were sampled from a female donor with papillary thyroid cancer or a benign thyroid nodule (not recorded which). Some clones in this sample may be carry-over from other donors' samples.

Concerning this clone: Possible read error: a much larger clone is one base away. This sequence joins TRBV20-1 and TRBJ2-7; D is unclear. V dropped 5 bases and J dropped 4 bases, with 15 bases sitting between them. The CDR3 has 13 amino acids. Germline CDR1 is DFQATT and CDR2 is SNEGSKA (reference sequence). The CDR3 bases are TGCAGTGCTGGAGCTGACTTCTTATACGAGCAGTACTTC. Translation: CSAGADFLYEQYF.

The table lists this clone with many counts. This chain uses TRBV20-1 with TRBJ2-3; 8 bases map to TRBD2. The CDR3 covers 14 residues. The germline gives CDR1 DFQATT, CDR2 SNEGSKA (reference sequence). The junction had 6 bases not matched to a gene; V was cut back by 3 bases and J by 4 bases. CDR3 coding DNA: TGCAGTGCTAGTTACGGGGGGGCCCCAGATACGCAGTATTTT. This gives the protein CSASYGGAPDTQYF.

This clone showed up many times. The chain uses TRBV5-1 and TRBJ1-1; D unresolved. CDR3 length equals 11 residues. The germline gives CDR1 SGHRS, CDR2 YFSETQ. With 0 bases removed from V and 8 bases from J, the gap between germline ends came to 5 bases. The CDR3 DNA is TGCGCCAGCAGCTTGGGCAGCGAAGCTTTCTTT. Amino acids: CASSLGSEAFF.

About this clone itself: With a much larger clone just one base away, this may be a read error. The J gene is TRBJ2-7, the V gene TRBV5-8, with D possibly matching TRBD1 (5 bases). The CDR3 has 13 amino acids. Germline V gene sequence: CDR1 SGHTS, CDR2 YDEGEE. CDR3 loop: CVSSFDRNYEQYF. CDR3 coding DNA: TGTGTCAGCAGCTTCGACAGAAACTACGAGCAGTACTTC. The full variable domain, with the rest looked up from reference TRBV5-8 and TRBJ2-7, is EAGVTQSPTHLIKTRGQQATLRCSPISGHTSVYWYQQALGLGLQFLLWYDEGEERNRGNFPPRFSGRQFPNYSSELNVNALELEDSALYLCVSSFDRNYEQYFGPGTRLTVT.

At least ten counts were recorded for this clone. The rearrangement uses TRBV13 and TRBJ2-2; tentative D call: TRBD1 (6 bases). Germline V CDR1 and CDR2: PRHDT, FYEKMQ (reference sequence). Trimming pared 3 bases from V and 6 bases from J, leaving 8 bases between. The CDR3 is 13 amino acids. In DNA, the CDR3 is TGTGCCAGCAGCTTCCAGGGGCCCGGGGAGCTGTTTTTT. It encodes CASSFQGPGELFF.

This clone was recorded at least ten times. The chain links TRBV9 to TRBJ2-1; a weak D match, TRBD2 (5 bases). The CDR3 loop spans 14 amino acids. Trimming took off 4 bases at V and 8 bases at J, with 16 bases between the two ends. Germline loops: CDR1 SGDLS, CDR2 YYNGEE. The CDR3 DNA is TGTGCCAGCAGCCCGTGGACTGGATTGGATGAGCAGTTCTTC. As protein: CASSPWTGLDEQFF.

This clone was picked up many times. This sequence joins TRBV5-1 and TRBJ2-1; D remains unclear. V was trimmed by 5 bases and J by 6 bases, leaving 12 bases between them. The length of the CDR3 is 13 residues. The germline V gene has CDR1 SGHRS and CDR2 YFSETQ. CDR3: CASSFTAVNEQFF. The CDR3, as DNA: TGCGCCAGCAGTTTTACCGCCGTCAATGAGCAGTTCTTC.

This clone was recorded at least ten times. The rearrangement uses TRBV10-3 and TRBJ2-5; tentative D call: TRBD2 (6 bases). The V and J ends lost 2 bases and 2 bases respectively, with 12 bases between them. Germline V gene lookup returns CDR1 ENHRY and CDR2 SYGVKD. The CDR3 totals 15 residues. The CDR3 DNA follows: TGTGCCATCAGTGAGGGAGGGAGGAATCAAGAGACCCAGTACTTC. It specifies CAISEGGRNQETQYF.

The J gene is TRBJ1-2, the V gene TRBV30; D is uncertain. Between the trimmed V and J ends, which lost 2 bases and 7 bases, there was a span of 17 bases. Looked up from germline, CDR1 is GTSNPN and CDR2 is SVGIG (reference sequence). This CDR3 comprises 14 residues. This chain's CDR3 is CAWSLGLNLGGYTF. The DNA for the CDR3 is TGTGCCTGGAGTTTAGGGTTAAATTTGGGTGGCTACACCTTC.

This clone was picked up many times. The chain uses TRBV12-3 or TRBV12-4 and TRBJ1-1; D is unclear. V gave up 6 bases and J gave up 0 bases, with 8 bases separating them. The CDR3 is made up of 13 amino acids. CDR3 amino acids: CASRGLMNTEAFF. The CDR3 bases are TGTGCCAGCAGAGGCCTCATGAACACTGAAGCTTTCTTT.

At least ten counts were recorded for this clone. The chain recombines TRBV6-2 or TRBV6-3 with TRBJ1-2; TRBD1 matches 7 bases. This CDR3 region has 14 residues. Trimming removed 8 bases from V and 2 bases from J; junction bases left unmatched: 8. The V gene's germline CDR1 is MNHEY and CDR2 SVGEGT. CDR3 in DNA: TGTGCCAGCGAGCCGGGACAGCTAAACTATGGCTACACCTTC. Its translation is CASEPGQLNYGYTF.

Concerning this clone: It may be a read error: a sequence one base away is much more abundant. Different DNA sequences within this sample yield the same CDR3. The chain links TRBV29-1 to TRBJ2-7, with D possibly matching TRBD2 (5 bases). V was pared by 1 base and J by 5 bases, with 24 bases between. Germline CDR1 SQVTM, CDR2 ANQGSEA. This CDR3 has 17 amino acids. In nucleotides, the CDR3 is TGCAGCGTTGAAGCCCCTACGGGAACTTTCTGGAATGACGAGCAGTACTTC. Its protein is CSVEAPTGTFWNDEQYF.

This clone occurred many times. The chain is built from TRBV28 and TRBJ2-4, with TRBD1 identical over 12 bases. CDR1 and CDR2 from the germline V gene are MDHEN and SYDVKM. With 5 bases clipped from V and 2 bases from J, the junction kept 19 bases outside the gene matches. This CDR3 contains 21 residues. Here the CDR3 DNA reads TGTGCCAGCAGTAACCCACTCGGGACAGGGGGCGCAGATAGAACCAAAAACATTCAGTACTTC. It specifies CASSNPLGTGGADRTKNIQYF.

This clone was observed at least ten times. This rearrangement joins TRBV20-1 to TRBJ2-1, with D unclear. The ends were cut back, 1 base at V and 12 bases at J, with 10 bases in the middle. Germline V lookup: CDR1 DFQATT, CDR2 SNEGSKA (reference sequence). The CDR3 sequence is 11 residues long. The CDR3 nucleotides read TGCAGTGCTAGAGGCCCCAAAGGGCAGTTCTTC. It yields the protein CSARGPKGQFF.

This clone occurred many times. The genes are TRBV20-1 and TRBJ2-6; weak D call: TRBD1 (5 bases). Germline V gene data show CDR1 as DFQATT and CDR2 as SNEGSKA (reference sequence). This CDR3 has 12 residues. CDR3 DNA: TGCGGGATAGGGGCCGGGGCCAACGTCCTGACTTTC. Its protein is CGIGAGANVLTF.

This clone occurred many times. The rearrangement links TRBV29-1 to TRBJ1-4; maybe TRBD1 (5 bases). This CDR3 has 14 residues. Germline V gives CDR1 SQVTM, CDR2 ANQGSEA. Trimming shortened V by 5 bases and J by 0 bases, and 10 bases separated the two germline ends. The DNA of the CDR3 is TGCAGCGTTAGTACAGGTCCAACTAATGAAAAACTGTTTTTT. Its translation is CSVSTGPTNEKLFF.

Turning to this clone: A much larger clone differs from this one at a single base, so this may be a read error. The genes are TRBV2 and TRBJ1-1; D is possibly TRBD1 (5 bases). This CDR3 region has 14 residues. The germline V gene has CDR1 SNHLY and CDR2 FYNNEI. CDR3: CASRTPRGVGEALF. CDR3 coding DNA: TGTGCCAGCAGGACCCCCCGAGGGGTGGGTGAAGCTCTTTTT.

Turning to this clone: This may arise from a read error, as a much more abundant clone is one base away. This chain uses TRBV4-2 with TRBJ1-1; D not resolved. The length of the CDR3 is 13 residues. Germline V gene sequence: CDR1 LGHNA, CDR2 YNFKEQ. Written as DNA, the CDR3 is TGTGCCAGCAGCCAAGAACCCTACACTGAAGCTTTATTT. Encoded protein: CASSQEPYTEALF.

The sample holds many counts of this clone. The rearrangement uses TRBV11-3 and TRBJ1-1; no clear D. V lost 1 base and J lost 2, with 8 bases in between. The CDR3 sequence is 14 residues long. CDR1 and CDR2 from the germline V gene are SGHNT and YENEEA. The CDR3: CASSLGPDNTEAFF. Here the CDR3 DNA reads TGTGCCAGCAGCTTAGGGCCAGACAACACTGAAGCTTTCTTT.

This clone was seen many times. The chain links TRBV15 to TRBJ2-3; the D gene is possibly TRBD1 (5 bases). Germline CDR1 LNHNV, CDR2 YYDKDF (reference sequence). The ends were cut back, 5 bases at V and 3 bases at J, with 21 bases in the middle. This CDR3 is 17 amino acids long. This CDR3 reads CATSGFKGQGLTDTQYF. DNA of the CDR3: TGTGCCACCAGCGGCTTCAAGGGGCAGGGTTTGACAGATACGCAGTATTTT.

This clone was observed at least ten times. The junction departs from the called germline gene at one end, perhaps through a read error. This rearrangement joins TRBV7-7 to TRBJ2-7, with a possible D match to TRBD1 (5 bases). The CDR3 contains 13 residues. Germline values: CDR1 SSHAT, CDR2 FNYEAQ (reference sequence). The CDR3 DNA reads TGTGCTAGCAGCTCAGGGAAGGGCTACGAGCAGTACTTC. It translates to CASSSGKGYEQYF.

This clone rates as medium-sized (0.01 to 0.1%). The chain couples TRBV15 to TRBJ2-7, with D perhaps TRBD1 (5 bases). Germline CDR1 reads LNHNV; CDR2 reads YYDKDF (reference sequence). V lost 6 bases and J lost 0, with 12 bases in between. This CDR3 comprises 14 residues. CDR3 loop: CATSPGLNSYEQYF. CDR3 nucleotides: TGTGCCACCAGTCCAGGGCTAAACTCCTACGAGCAGTACTTC.

This clone was counted ten times or more. The chain has TRBV5-1 and TRBJ1-1; TRBD1 agrees at 7 bases. Germline-derived CDR1 and CDR2 are SGHRS and YFSETQ. CDR3 length: 14 amino acids. V lost 4 bases to trimming and J lost 4 bases; unmatched junction nucleotides: 7. CDR3 protein: CASSTADRVTEAFF. The CDR3 bases are TGCGCCAGCAGCACCGCCGACAGGGTCACTGAAGCTTTCTTT.